Following are 29 T cell receptor beta chains from one sample sequenced in a study of shared clonotypes between healthy human individuals. This table comes from immunoSEQ multiplex PCR, and its TCRdb copy is limited to in-frame clones, with some not included. The repertoire holds some 1.1 million clones, with roughly 77% as singletons. Sequencing input: memory CD4+ T cells from PBMCs. The subset here: CD45RA-negative fraction. The receptor source for this set is a man between 18 and 35 years old in good health. Some clones in this sample may be carry-over from other donors' samples.

The CDR3 sequence: CASSLSPGQGFTEAFF. The CDR3 DNA reads as TGTGCCAGCAGCTTGTCGCCGGGACAGGGATTCACTGAAGCTTTCTTT. The chain is built from TRBV5-4 and TRBJ1-1; 9 bases map to TRBD1. Trimming at V came to 1 base and at J to 4 bases, leaving 8 bases not matched to a gene. This CDR3 has 16 residues. Germline CDR1 reads SGHNT; CDR2 reads YYREEE (reference sequence). Supplemented by reference TRBV5-4 and TRBJ1-1, the full variable domain reads ETGVTQSPTHLIKTRGQQVTLRCSSQSGHNTVSWYQQALGQGPQFIFQYYREEENGRGNFPPRFSGLQFPNYSSELNVNALELDDSALYLCASSLSPGQGFTEAFFGQGTRLTVV.

Only one count was recorded for this clone. This chain links TRBV18 with TRBJ1-4; no clear D gene. CDR1 KGHSH and CDR2 LQKENI come from the germline V gene. CDR3 size: 17 residues. V lost 3 bases and J 0 bases, leaving 14 bases between the germline ends. CDR3 in DNA: TGTGCCAGCTCACCCCTCTCGGCGGGCACAACTAATGAAAAACTGTTTTTT. Translated: CASSPLSAGTTNEKLFF. Together with reference TRBV18 and TRBJ1-4, the CDR3 gives the full variable domain: NAGVMQNPRHLVRRRGQEARLRCSPMKGHSHVYWYRQLPEEGLKFMVYLQKENIIDESGMPKERFSAEFPKEGPSILRIQQVVRGDSAAYFCASSPLSAGTTNEKLFFGSGTQLSVL.

The chain has TRBV7-6 and TRBJ2-3; 8 bases fit TRBD2. Trimming took 5 bases from V and 2 from J; bases not matched to a gene: 9. Germline values: CDR1 SGHVS, CDR2 FNYEAQ. This CDR3 spans 16 amino acids. CDR3 nucleotides: TGTGCCAGCAGCCCCCGGGAGGGGCCATACACAGATACGCAGTATTTT. Its protein product is CASSPREGPYTDTQYF.

V is TRBV5-1 and J is TRBJ2-7, with 12 bases lining up with TRBD2. The ends lost 4 bases at V and 5 bases at J; junction bases unmatched: 4. CDR1 SGHRS and CDR2 YFSETQ come from the germline V gene. The CDR3 is 14 amino acids. As DNA, the CDR3 is TGCGCCAGCAGCCGGACTAGCGGGATTCACGAGCAGTACTTC. The encoded protein is CASSRTSGIHEQYF.

The chain joins TRBV6-5 to TRBJ1-1, with unresolved D. Trimming removed 2 bases from V and 11 bases from J, with 9 bases in between. Germline CDR1 reads MNHEY; CDR2 reads SVGAGI. The CDR3 covers 11 residues. The CDR3 is CASSYRAEAFF. The CDR3, as DNA: TGTGCCAGCAGTTACAGGGCAGAGGCTTTCTTT.

The CDR3 sequence is CASSPIVAGRYEQYF. In nucleotides, the CDR3 is TGCGCCAGCAGCCCTATAGTTGCGGGCCGCTACGAGCAGTACTTC. The chain is built from TRBV5-1 and TRBJ2-7, with D maybe TRBD2 (5 bases). This CDR3 is built from 15 residues. Trimming removed 4 bases at V and 3 bases at J, with 17 bases between. The germline V gene has CDR1 SGHRS and CDR2 YFSETQ.

This clone was picked up a small number of times. The chain joins TRBV9 to TRBJ1-1; D is perhaps TRBD1 (5 bases). The CDR3 covers 13 residues. Germline loops: CDR1 SGDLS, CDR2 YYNGEE. The V end was cut by 4 bases, the J end by 7 bases, with 14 bases between. CDR3 nucleotides: TGTGCCAGCAGCTTGGGACCGCCGGATGAAGCTTTCTTT. Encoded protein: CASSLGPPDEAFF.

This chain joins TRBV28 and TRBJ1-5; 8 bases match TRBD1. Losses at the gene ends were 1 base for V and 2 bases for J; bases not matched to a gene: 4. CDR1 and CDR2 from the germline V gene are MDHEN and SYDVKM. There are 16 residues in the CDR3. CDR3 protein: CASSLSDRARNQPQHF. In DNA, the CDR3 is TGTGCCAGCAGTTTATCGGACAGGGCCCGCAATCAGCCCCAGCATTTT.

The chain carries TRBV5-1 and TRBJ2-1; either TRBD1 or TRBD2 may supply D (5 bases each). V was pared by 1 base and J by 4 bases, with 9 bases between. Germline V gives CDR1 SGHRS, CDR2 YFSETQ. The CDR3 has 14 residues. The CDR3 DNA follows: TGCGCCAGCAGCTTGTGGGACCAATACAATGAGCAGTTCTTC. Translation gives CASSLWDQYNEQFF. Drawing the rest from reference TRBV5-1 and TRBJ2-1, the complete variable domain is KAGVTQTPRYLIKTRGQQVTLSCSPISGHRSVSWYQQTPGQGLQFLFEYFSETQRNKGNFPGRFSGRQFSNSRSEMNVSTLELGDSALYLCASSLWDQYNEQFFGPGTRLTVL.

With regard to this clone: Other DNA sequences in the sample encode the same CDR3. The chain recombines TRBV20-1 with TRBJ2-3; weak D call: TRBD1 (5 bases). CDR3 size: 11 residues. V was shortened by 6 bases and J by 5 bases, with 9 bases between the two germline ends. Germline assignment: CDR1 DFQATT and CDR2 SNEGSKA (reference sequence). The CDR3 DNA reads TGCAGTGCCCCCCAGGGAGATACGCAGTATTTT. Its protein product is CSAPQGDTQYF.

This clone turned up a few times. This chain connects TRBV21-1 to TRBJ2-5; TRBD2 is the table's D call and was not checked against the DNA. TRBV21-1 is a pseudogene locus. This CDR3 contains 16 residues. Here the CDR3 reads CASSNRREGKQETQYF. The CDR3 nucleotides read TGTGCCAGCAGCAATCGGCGGGAGGGTAAACAAGAGACCCAGTACTTC.

V and J are TRBV25-1 and TRBJ1-3, with D hard to call. This CDR3 region has 15 residues. V lost 3 bases, J lost 3 bases, and 12 bases lay in between. Per germline, CDR1 MGHDK and CDR2 SYGVNS. The CDR3: CASSDGRTFGNTIYF. CDR3 bases: TGTGCCAGCAGTGACGGACGGACCTTTGGAAACACCATATATTTT.

The V gene is TRBV25-1, the J gene TRBJ2-1, with D possibly being TRBD2 (6 bases). CDR3 length equals 15 residues. Looked up from germline, CDR1 is MGHDK and CDR2 is SYGVNS. V was shortened by 1 base and J by 4 bases, with 11 bases between the two germline ends. The CDR3 DNA is TGTGCCAGCAGTGAATTTATCGGGAGTTACAATGAGCAGTTCTTC. Its protein product is CASSEFIGSYNEQFF.

The rearrangement joins TRBV4-3 to TRBJ1-3; no clear D gene. Germline V lookup: CDR1 LGHNA, CDR2 YSLEER. The CDR3 is 13 amino acids. Deletions cut 0 bases from V and 5 bases from J, with 5 bases between. CDR3 protein: CASSQEPRNTIYF. CDR3 DNA sequence: TGCGCCAGCAGCCAAGAACCCCGAAACACCATATATTTT.

The chain recombines TRBV30 with TRBJ2-5, with no clear D. The CDR3 has 12 residues. The ends were cut back, 2 bases at V and 2 bases at J, with 6 bases in the middle. CDR1 GTSNPN and CDR2 SVGIG come from the germline V gene (reference sequence). CDR3 bases: TGTGCCTGGAGTAGGGCACAAGAGACCCAGTACTTC. Translating gives CAWSRAQETQYF. The variable domain in full, with the rest retrieved from reference TRBV30 and TRBJ2-5, is SQTIHQWPATLVQPVGSPLSLECTVEGTSNPNLYWYRQAAGRGLQLLFYSVGIGQISSEVPQNLSASRPQDRQFILSSKKLLLSDSGFYLCAWSRAQETQYFGPGTRLLVL.

This clone has just one count. The chain uses TRBV2 and TRBJ2-3; no reliable D call. The germline V and J ends were trimmed by 9 bases and 2 bases, with 3 bases remaining between them. The CDR3 covers 10 residues. Germline CDR1 SNHLY, CDR2 FYNNEI. The CDR3 spells CARATDTQYF. CDR3 nucleotide sequence: TGTGCCAGAGCCACAGATACGCAGTATTTT. The variable domain in full, with the rest retrieved from reference TRBV2 and TRBJ2-3, is EPEVTQTPSHQVTQMGQEVILRCVPISNHLYFYWYRQILGQKVEFLVSFYNNEISEKSEIFDDQFSVERPDGSNFTLKIRSTKLEDSAMYFCARATDTQYFGPGTRLTVL.

V gene TRBV28 combines with J gene TRBJ1-1; weak D call: TRBD1 (6 bases). The CDR3 loop spans 15 amino acids. Trimming removed 2 bases from V and 5 bases from J, with 15 bases in between. The germline V gene encodes CDR1 MDHEN and CDR2 SYDVKM. The CDR3 DNA follows: TGTGCCAGCAGTTTAGCGGGGGCCCGTCGGACTGAAGCTTTCTTT. This translates into CASSLAGARRTEAFF.

The J gene is TRBJ1-2, the V gene TRBV6-5; 9 bases map to TRBD1. Unmatched junction bases numbered 0, after V lost 5 bases and J lost 2 bases. Germline V gives CDR1 MNHEY, CDR2 SVGAGI. This CDR3 comprises 13 residues. This chain's CDR3 is CASSGQGNYGYTF. The CDR3, as DNA: TGTGCCAGCAGTGGACAGGGGAACTATGGCTACACCTTC.

The chain recombines TRBV5-1 with TRBJ2-1; TRBD2 matches at 10 bases. With V trimmed by 0 bases and J by 6 bases, 6 bases remained unmatched. The germline V gene has CDR1 SGHRS and CDR2 YFSETQ. CDR3 length: 16 residues. The CDR3 is CASSLALAGVGNEQFF. In nucleotides, the CDR3 is TGCGCCAGCAGCTTGGCCCTAGCGGGAGTTGGCAATGAGCAGTTCTTC.

Remarks on this clone: This may be a read error: a much more frequent sequence differs by one nucleotide. The V call is TRBV5-7, the J call TRBJ2-2; no clear D. TRBV5-7 is annotated as an ORF whose role is uncertain. The CDR3 is 13 amino acids. The ends were cut back, 4 bases at V and 1 base at J, with 5 bases in the middle. The CDR3 region has the DNA TGTGCCAGCAGCCGACAGAACACCGGGGAGCTGTTTTTT. It specifies CASSRQNTGELFF.

This clone was observed a handful of times. This rearrangement joins TRBV9 to TRBJ2-7, with 9 bases identical to TRBD2. Losses at the gene ends were 0 bases for V and 3 bases for J; bases not matched to a gene: 4. This CDR3 comprises 15 residues. Looked up from germline, CDR1 is SGDLS and CDR2 is YYNGEE. The CDR3, as DNA: TGTGCCAGCAGCGTAGGACTAGCGGCGAGCTACGAGCAGTACTTC. Translation: CASSVGLAASYEQYF.

The chain has TRBV5-1 and TRBJ1-5; TRBD1 might be the D (6 bases). V dropped 2 bases and J dropped 5 bases, with 8 bases sitting between them. The CDR3 consists of 13 residues. The germline gives CDR1 SGHRS, CDR2 YFSETQ. The CDR3 coding sequence is TGCGCCAGCAGCTTTTCAGGGGATCAGCCCCAGCATTTT. Translation gives CASSFSGDQPQHF.

This clone was recorded once. The chain has TRBV4-1 and TRBJ2-1, with 7 bases aligning to TRBD2. The CDR3 sequence is 16 residues long. Germline loops: CDR1 MGHRA, CDR2 YSYEKL. The V segment lost 2 bases and the J segment 2 bases; nucleotides outside the gene matches: 6. The CDR3 reads CASSQWTSGAYNEQFF. The DNA for the CDR3 is TGCGCCAGCAGCCAATGGACTAGTGGGGCCTACAATGAGCAGTTCTTC.

The V gene is TRBV5-4, the J gene TRBJ1-4; no reliable D call. The CDR3 runs to 16 residues. CDR1 is SGHNT and CDR2 is YYREEE in the germline V gene (reference sequence). Trimming took 4 bases from V and 4 from J, leaving 17 bases between them. CDR3: CASSLGYGAFNEKLFF. CDR3 sequence (DNA): TGTGCCAGCAGCCTAGGGTATGGAGCGTTTAATGAAAAACTGTTTTTT.

The J gene is TRBJ2-3, the V gene TRBV29-1; no firm D call. CDR3 size: 12 residues. Deletions cut 4 bases from V and 0 bases from J, with 5 bases between. Germline V gene data show CDR1 as SQVTM and CDR2 as ANQGSEA. The CDR3 reads CSVGASTDTQYF. The CDR3 coding sequence is TGCAGCGTTGGAGCTAGCACAGATACGCAGTATTTT.

The chain links TRBV11-2 to TRBJ2-4; tentatively, D is TRBD2 (6 bases). Germline loops: CDR1 SGHAT, CDR2 FQNNGV. The CDR3 has 14 amino acids. The V gene lost 2 bases and the J gene lost 9 bases, with 14 bases spanning the gap. The CDR3 DNA sequence: TGTGCCAGCAGCTTACTGGGCGAGGGAGGCATTCAGTACTTC. Residues: CASSLLGEGGIQYF.

This clone was observed once. The V gene is TRBV18, the J gene TRBJ1-1; possibly TRBD1 for D (5 bases). Per the germline V gene, CDR1 is KGHSH and CDR2 is LQKENI. V lost 6 bases and J lost 0, with 20 bases in between. The length of the CDR3 is 17 residues. CDR3 sequence (DNA): TGTGCCAGCTCCCCAATGGGGGGACCGACTATGAACACTGAAGCTTTCTTT. Translation gives CASSPMGGPTMNTEAFF.

The chain recombines TRBV29-1 with TRBJ2-7, with 14 nucleotides matching TRBD2. Per germline, CDR1 SQVTM and CDR2 ANQGSEA. The junction had 4 bases not matched to a gene; V was cut back by 4 bases and J by 2 bases. The CDR3 covers 15 residues. The CDR3 loop reads CSVAGTSGSPYEQYF. As DNA, the CDR3 is TGCAGCGTTGCCGGGACTAGCGGGAGTCCCTACGAGCAGTACTTC.

V gene TRBV7-2 combines with J gene TRBJ1-5, with D hard to call. Per germline, CDR1 SGHTA and CDR2 FQGNSA. There are 16 residues in the CDR3. V lost 0 bases, J lost 10 bases, and 19 bases lay in between. The CDR3 loop is CASSLAFVTPPLPQHF. The CDR3 DNA reads TGTGCCAGCAGCTTAGCTTTTGTAACTCCCCCGCTTCCCCAGCATTTT.